These 20 T cell receptor beta chains were sequenced from one sample in a study of blood T cell repertoires in COVID-19. Data came from immunoSEQ multiplex PCR; TCRdb stores just in-frame clones and leaves some out. The repertoire consists of about 160,000 clones, with 82% occurring once and the leading ten covering 15% to 20%. Material: PBMCs or T cells enriched from blood (not recorded which). The source of these receptors is a man aged 60-69 years who had recovered from COVID-19.

V usage is TRBV7-3 and J usage is TRBJ2-1, with 7 bases aligning to TRBD1. The CDR3 is 18 residues long. Germline trimming cut 5 bases from V and 1 base from J; bases unmatched to any gene: 14. Germline V gene data show CDR1 as SGHTA and CDR2 as FQGTGA. The CDR3: CASSLLGDSIPSYNEQFF. CDR3 DNA: TGTGCCAGCAGCCTCCTGGGGGACAGTATACCTTCCTACAATGAGCAGTTCTTC.

The CDR3: CASSPELIDSGMVHEQYF. The CDR3 DNA reads as TGTGCCAGCTCACCCGAGTTGATAGATAGCGGGATGGTCCACGAGCAGTACTTC. This chain uses TRBV18 with TRBJ2-7; 8 bases agree with TRBD2. V dropped 3 bases and J dropped 5; count of bases not matched to a gene: 18. This CDR3 comprises 18 residues. From germline, CDR1 is KGHSH and CDR2 LQKENI.

V is TRBV10-3 and J is TRBJ2-1, with 9 bases that match TRBD1. The CDR3 spans 16 residues. The germline CDR1 and CDR2 sequences are ENHRY and SYGVKD. V shed 4 bases and J 1 base; nucleotides not matched to a gene: 5. The DNA of the CDR3 is TGTGCCATCAGTGCTGGGACAGGGATGTCCTACAATGAGCAGTTCTTC. Protein sequence: CAISAGTGMSYNEQFF.

The rearrangement joins TRBV5-5 to TRBJ1-1; a weak D match, TRBD1 (6 bases). The V gene lost 1 base and the J gene lost 5 bases, with 12 bases spanning the gap. The V gene's germline CDR1 is SGHKS and CDR2 YYEKEE (reference sequence). This CDR3 region has 14 residues. CDR3 sequence (DNA): TGTGCCAGCAGCTTGTACAGGGCCCAAACTGAAGCTTTCTTT. It specifies CASSLYRAQTEAFF.

The chain links TRBV4-1 to TRBJ2-7, with TRBD2 identical over 9 bases. The junction had 15 bases not matched to a gene; V was cut back by 0 bases and J by 6 bases. There are 18 residues in the CDR3. Germline CDR1 reads MGHRA; CDR2 reads YSYEKL. CDR3 bases: TGCGCCAGCAGCCAAGATAGCCTAGCGGGATCTTTCGGTGGCGAGCAGTACTTC. Protein: CASSQDSLAGSFGGEQYF.

CDR3 coding DNA: TGTGCCAGCAGGTTTGCGGGAGGGCCGCTGGGTGAGCAGTTCTTC. Its translation is CASRFAGGPLGEQFF. This chain joins TRBV27 and TRBJ2-1; 9 nucleotides match TRBD2. In germline, CDR1 is MNHEY, CDR2 SMNVEV (reference sequence). The CDR3 extends over 15 amino acids. The V and J ends lost 6 bases and 9 bases, in that order; junction bases with no gene match: 12.

The chain uses TRBV6-5 and TRBJ2-7; 7 bases match TRBD1. This CDR3 has 12 residues. The J segment lost 6 bases and the V segment lost 5 bases, leaving 4 bases of the junction unmatched. Germline CDR1 reads MNHEY; CDR2 reads SVGAGI. CDR3 sequence reads: CASSTTGREQYF. CDR3 bases: TGTGCCAGCAGTACGACAGGGCGCGAGCAGTACTTC.

The chain employs TRBV27 and TRBJ2-1, with 7 bases aligning to TRBD2. This CDR3 spans 13 amino acids. Trimming took 2 bases from V and 12 from J; bases not matched to a gene: 7. Germline CDR1 and CDR2: MNHEY and SMNVEV (reference sequence). CDR3: CASSLKGGRGQFF. The DNA of the CDR3 is TGTGCCAGCAGTTTAAAGGGCGGGAGAGGGCAGTTCTTC.

The gene calls are TRBV15 and TRBJ1-6; D is undetermined. This CDR3 spans 15 amino acids. The V end was cut by 0 bases, the J end by 5 bases, with 8 bases between. CDR1 and CDR2 from the germline V gene are LNHNV and YYDKDF (reference sequence). The CDR3 sequence is CATSRDGRDNSPLHF. Here the CDR3 DNA reads TGTGCCACCAGCAGAGATGGTCGGGATAATTCACCCCTCCACTTT.

The rearrangement uses TRBV18 and TRBJ2-7; D is unclear. The germline V and J ends were trimmed by 4 bases and 3 bases, with 10 bases remaining between them. Germline CDR1 reads KGHSH; CDR2 reads LQKENI. The CDR3 extends over 13 amino acids. CDR3 protein: CASSQLENYEQYF. The CDR3 nucleotides are TGTGCCAGCTCACAATTAGAAAACTACGAGCAGTACTTC.

This sequence joins TRBV24-1 and TRBJ2-3; 11 bases fit TRBD1. CDR3 length equals 16 residues. From germline, CDR1 is KGHDR and CDR2 SFDVKD. The J segment lost 6 bases and the V segment lost 4 bases, leaving 8 bases of the junction unmatched. In DNA, the CDR3 is TGTGCCACCAGTGACCCCGGACAGGGGGCGCAGGATACGCAGTATTTT. Translating gives CATSDPGQGAQDTQYF.

The chain recombines TRBV10-2 with TRBJ2-7, with 8 bases that match TRBD2. Germline CDR1 WSHSY, CDR2 SAAADI. The CDR3 totals 13 residues. V trimming: 8 bases; J trimming: 4 bases; junction bases outside the gene matches: 7. In DNA, the CDR3 is TGCGCCAGCGGGGGTTTAGCGGGATACGAGCAGTACTTC. Its protein is CASGGLAGYEQYF.

The chain recombines TRBV11-3 with TRBJ2-3, with TRBD2 identical over 10 bases. After removal of 5 bases from V and 0 bases from J, the junction contained 5 bases not matched to a gene. Germline V lookup: CDR1 SGHNT, CDR2 YENEEA. The CDR3 has 16 residues. CDR3 sequence: CASSNGLAVSTDTQYF. The CDR3 DNA sequence: TGTGCCAGCAGCAACGGACTAGCGGTTAGCACAGATACGCAGTATTTT. Based on the CDR3 plus reference TRBV11-3 and TRBJ2-3, the full variable domain is EAGVVQSPRYKIIEKKQPVAFWCNPISGHNTLYWYLQNLGQGPELLIRYENEEAVDDSQLPKDRFSAERLKGVDSTLKIQPAELGDSAVYLCASSNGLAVSTDTQYFGPGTRLTVL.

J is TRBJ2-1 and V is TRBV6-5, with 11 bases identical to TRBD2. This CDR3 contains 15 residues. The V segment lost 2 bases and the J segment 5 bases; nucleotides outside the gene matches: 2. The germline V gene has CDR1 MNHEY and CDR2 SVGAGI. In nucleotides, the CDR3 is TGTGCCAGCAGTTACGGGACTAGCGGAAACAATGAGCAGTTCTTC. Translated: CASSYGTSGNNEQFF.

V and J are TRBV5-6 and TRBJ1-5; a weak D match, TRBD1 (5 bases). V lost 2 bases and J lost 6, with 15 bases in between. This CDR3 is built from 15 residues. Germline V gene data show CDR1 as SGHDT and CDR2 as YYEEEE. The CDR3 protein is CASSFDGAVGQPQHF. Written as DNA, the CDR3 is TGTGCCAGCAGCTTTGATGGGGCGGTGGGTCAGCCCCAGCATTTT.

This clone was recorded once. The rearrangement uses TRBV5-5 and TRBJ2-5; 8 nucleotides match TRBD1. The V gene's germline CDR1 is SGHKS and CDR2 YYEKEE (reference sequence). After removal of 1 base from V and 4 bases from J, the junction contained 9 bases not matched to a gene. The CDR3 has 16 residues. In DNA form, the CDR3 reads TGTGCCAGCAGCTTGAACGCAGGGGGCTGGCGAGAGACCCAGTACTTC. This encodes CASSLNAGGWRETQYF.

The CDR3 loop is CATSSGRARFHTDTQYF. Written as DNA, the CDR3 is TGTGCCACCAGCAGCGGGAGGGCCCGCTTCCACACAGATACGCAGTATTTT. The chain employs TRBV15 and TRBJ2-3; 8 bases are a match to TRBD2. The CDR3 has 17 amino acids. Per germline, CDR1 LNHNV and CDR2 YYDKDF (reference sequence). V trimming: 3 bases; J trimming: 2 bases; junction bases outside the gene matches: 10. The variable domain in full, completed from reference TRBV15 and TRBJ2-3, reads DAMVIQNPRYQVTQFGKPVTLSCSQTLNHNVMYWYQQKSSQAPKLLFHYYDKDFNNEADTPDNFQSRRPNTSFCFLDIRSPGLGDTAMYLCATSSGRARFHTDTQYFGPGTRLTVL.

The chain combines TRBV6-5 with TRBJ1-2; TRBD1 matches 8 bases. V was clipped by 7 bases and J by 6 bases; unmatched bases: 7. Germline V gene data show CDR1 as MNHEY and CDR2 as SVGAGI. The CDR3 spans 13 residues. The CDR3 coding sequence is TGTGCCAGCAACCCGCAGGGGGCAGATGGCTACACCTTC. Its translation: CASNPQGADGYTF.

The chain joins TRBV7-3 to TRBJ2-2; 11 nucleotides agree with TRBD2. With 5 bases clipped from V and 5 bases from J, the junction kept 4 bases outside the gene matches. Germline-derived CDR1 and CDR2 are SGHTA and FQGTGA. The CDR3 length is 15 residues. In DNA, the CDR3 is TGTGCCAGCAGCAGGGGGACTAGCGGAACCGGGGAGCTGTTTTTT. Its translation: CASSRGTSGTGELFF.

This chain uses TRBV6-1 with TRBJ1-2; possibly TRBD1 for D (5 bases). Trimming stripped 2 bases from V and 3 bases from J, with 16 bases between. Germline V gives CDR1 MNHNS, CDR2 SASEGT. The CDR3 spans 16 residues. The CDR3: CASSEQGRASDYGYTF. As DNA, the CDR3 is TGTGCCAGCAGTGAACAGGGCAGGGCTTCTGACTATGGCTACACCTTC.